The clone carrying this T cell receptor (beta chain) has only a few counts. These data come from a study of yellow fever vaccine responses in identical twins. Trimming stripped 0 bases from V and 7 bases from J, with 7 bases between. This CDR3 has 12 residues. The germline CDR1 and CDR2 sequences are SQVTM and ANQGSEA. TCRdb reprocessed the RT-PCR reads via MiXCR and lists one record per CDR3 protein. The data show about 18,000 distinct CDR3 sequences, 60% to 70% seen once. This sequence joins TRBV29-1 and TRBJ2-1, with D hard to call. Sequenced material: T cells from blood (PBMCs), unsorted or a sorted subset (not recorded which), taken before or after yellow fever vaccination (not recorded which). The origin of this receptor is a woman aged 18-29 years who received the yellow fever vaccine. The CDR3 sequence is CSVEDLGNEQFF. CDR3 DNA sequence: TGCAGCGTTGAAGATCTAGGGAATGAGCAGTTCTTC.